The 27 T cell receptor beta chains below all came from one sample that was sequenced in a study of T cell responses to AZD1222 COVID-19 vaccine. The data were produced by immunoSEQ multiplex PCR, yet TCRdb's version contains in-frame clones alone and is incomplete. The sample includes fewer than 85,000 clones, over 75% of them seen just once. The sample consisted of peripheral blood, taken on day 0 of AZD1222 vaccination. These receptors were taken from an adult in good health.

This clone was found once. This chain uses TRBV11-2 with TRBJ2-2; the match to TRBD1 covers 8 bases. Germline loops: CDR1 SGHAT, CDR2 FQNNGV. Trimming cost V 3 bases and J 0 bases; bases outside gene matches: 3. This CDR3 comprises 16 residues. The CDR3 loop reads CASSFQTGANTGELFF. DNA of the CDR3: TGTGCCAGCAGCTTCCAGACAGGGGCGAACACCGGGGAGCTGTTTTTT.

The CDR3 sequence: CASSEAGSTDTQYF. In DNA, the CDR3 is TGTGCCAGCAGTGAAGCGGGTAGCACAGATACGCAGTATTTT. The rearrangement joins TRBV6-4 to TRBJ2-3; the D gene is possibly TRBD2 (6 bases). The germline V and J ends were trimmed by 3 bases and 0 bases, with 7 bases remaining between them. Per the germline V gene, CDR1 is MRHNA and CDR2 is SNTAGT. The CDR3 has 14 amino acids.

This rearrangement joins TRBV16 to TRBJ2-7, with TRBD2 matching 7 bases. Losses at the gene ends were 0 bases for V and 6 bases for J; bases not matched to a gene: 8. CDR3 size: 15 residues. Germline CDR1 and CDR2: KGHSY and FQNENV. In DNA form, the CDR3 reads TGTGCCAGCAGCCAATCTTCCAGCGGGGCGCGCGAGCAGTACTTC. It yields the protein CASSQSSSGAREQYF.

Worth noting for this clone: Relative to the germline gene, one junction end is altered; a read error may explain this. The chain joins TRBV7-7 to TRBJ2-3; tentative D call: TRBD2 (5 bases). From germline, CDR1 is SSHAT and CDR2 FNYEAQ (reference sequence). CDR3 size: 13 residues. The CDR3 region has the DNA TGTGCTAGCAGCCCCACCCGCGGGGATACGCAGTATTTT. Amino acid sequence: CASSPTRGDTQYF.

V is TRBV2 and J is TRBJ2-3; tentative D call: TRBD2 (6 bases). Trimming stripped 5 bases from V and 2 bases from J, with 17 bases between. Germline CDR1 and CDR2: SNHLY and FYNNEI. The CDR3 covers 16 residues. The CDR3 DNA sequence: TGTGCCAGCAGTCGGTCTAGCGCCCCTCCCACAGATACGCAGTATTTT. Translating gives CASSRSSAPPTDTQYF.

This chain joins TRBV5-6 and TRBJ2-1; TRBD2 matches at 8 bases. There are 15 residues in the CDR3. V lost 1 base and J lost 3; bases outside the gene matches: 3. Germline loops: CDR1 SGHDT, CDR2 YYEEEE. The CDR3: CASSLKSGGYNEQFF. DNA of the CDR3: TGTGCCAGCAGCTTGAAGAGCGGGGGCTACAATGAGCAGTTCTTC.

The chain uses TRBV2 and TRBJ1-4; D remains unclear. The CDR3 loop spans 15 amino acids. CDR1 is SNHLY, CDR2 FYNNEI, per germline. V was trimmed by 5 bases and J by 5 bases, leaving 15 bases between them. The CDR3 sequence is CASSQESGRNEKLFF. The CDR3 coding sequence is TGTGCCAGCAGTCAAGAATCGGGCAGGAATGAAAAACTGTTTTTT.

The rearrangement joins TRBV7-7 to TRBJ2-2; no clear D. Trimming left V 2 bases short and J 6 bases short, with 10 bases between. Germline-derived CDR1 and CDR2 are SSHAT and FNYEAQ (reference sequence). There are 14 residues in the CDR3. The CDR3 nucleotides are TGTGCCAGCAGCTTATCAGGTCCGGCCGGGGAGCTGTTTTTT. Translating it yields CASSLSGPAGELFF.

The rearrangement joins TRBV9 to TRBJ1-1; tentatively, D is TRBD1 (5 bases). This CDR3 is 16 amino acids long. Germline V gene sequence: CDR1 SGDLS, CDR2 YYNGEE. V lost 3 bases, J lost 1 base, and 16 bases lay in between. CDR3: CASSESQDRTNTEAFF. The CDR3 nucleotides read TGTGCCAGCAGCGAGAGCCAAGACAGAACGAACACTGAAGCTTTCTTT.

This sequence joins TRBV30 and TRBJ1-6, with no clear D. The germline gives CDR1 GTSNPN, CDR2 SVGIG (reference sequence). The CDR3 has 15 residues. V was trimmed by 2 bases and J by 7 bases, leaving 15 bases between them. CDR3 nucleotide sequence: TGTGCCTGGAGTTTCGGTCCATCCCGCAATTCACCCCTCCACTTT. Translation: CAWSFGPSRNSPLHF.

The chain recombines TRBV3-1 (or the pseudogene TRBV3-2) with TRBJ2-7; TRBD2 matches 7 bases. Germline CDR1 and CDR2: LGHDT and YNNKEL (reference sequence). There are 16 residues in the CDR3. Germline trimming cut 5 bases from V and 6 bases from J; bases unmatched to any gene: 16. CDR3 coding DNA: TGTGCCAGCAGCTGGGGAGGGCAGGGCTCGTTTCGCGAGCAGTACTTC. Its translation: CASSWGGQGSFREQYF.

Only a few counts were recorded for this clone. The chain links TRBV7-2 to TRBJ2-7; maybe TRBD1 (6 bases). The germline V gene has CDR1 SGHTA and CDR2 FQGNSA. The CDR3 is made up of 15 amino acids. V dropped 5 bases and J dropped 6 bases, with 20 bases sitting between them. The DNA for the CDR3 is TGTGCCAGCAGCCCGACGGCCTTCCTACAGGGCGAGCAGTACTTC. Translation gives CASSPTAFLQGEQYF.

This clone has just a few counts. The rearrangement uses TRBV7-2 and TRBJ2-5; D is unclear. The CDR3 loop spans 11 amino acids. CDR1 and CDR2 from the germline V gene are SGHTA and FQGNSA. V was cut by 2 bases and J by 6 bases, with 4 bases left in between. The CDR3 region is CASSLSQTQYF. CDR3 nucleotide sequence: TGTGCCAGCAGCTTATCCCAGACCCAGTACTTC.

V and J are TRBV5-6 and TRBJ2-5; the match to TRBD2 covers 14 bases. The CDR3 runs 17 residues. Germline-derived CDR1 and CDR2 are SGHDT and YYEEEE. V shed 4 bases, J shed 3 bases, and the junction held 8 bases outside the gene matches. The chain's CDR3 is CASSPGLAGGLKETQYF. CDR3 DNA sequence: TGTGCCAGCAGCCCAGGACTAGCGGGGGGACTAAAAGAGACCCAGTACTTC.

This clone was counted once. The genes are TRBV7-8 and TRBJ2-7; D remains unclear. The CDR3 length is 16 residues. The V end lost 2 bases, the J end lost 0 bases, and 14 bases lay between the germline ends. Germline V gene lookup returns CDR1 SGHVS and CDR2 FQNEAQ. As DNA, the CDR3 is TGTGCCAGCAGCTTACCCCGCACGGAAAGCTCCTACGAGCAGTACTTC. It codes for CASSLPRTESSYEQYF.

This clone was found a few times. This chain uses TRBV5-5 with TRBJ1-1, with D unclear. The CDR3 has 12 amino acids. Germline V gene data show CDR1 as SGHKS and CDR2 as YYEKEE (reference sequence). With 7 bases removed from V and 7 bases from J, the gap between germline ends came to 14 bases. The CDR3 loop is CASGPQDGEAFF. CDR3 nucleotide sequence: TGTGCCAGCGGCCCCCAGGACGGTGAAGCTTTCTTT.

V usage is TRBV10-3 and J usage is TRBJ2-3, with 9 nucleotides matching TRBD2. Germline V gene sequence: CDR1 ENHRY, CDR2 SYGVKD. The CDR3 runs to 15 residues. V trimming: 10 bases; J trimming: 4 bases; junction bases outside the gene matches: 12. The CDR3 bases are TGTGCCACCCAACCGGGAGGCGGGGGGGCAGATACGCAGTATTTT. It translates to CATQPGGGGADTQYF.

This chain connects TRBV3-1 (or the pseudogene TRBV3-2) to TRBJ2-2; TRBD2 is a possible D gene (5 bases). The CDR3 runs 14 residues. CDR1 LGHDT and CDR2 YNNKEL come from the germline V gene (reference sequence). V dropped 5 bases and J dropped 0 bases, with 7 bases sitting between them. CDR3 region: CASSGETNTGELFF. CDR3 nucleotide sequence: TGTGCCAGCAGCGGGGAGACGAACACCGGGGAGCTGTTTTTT.

This chain connects TRBV30 to TRBJ2-1, with TRBD2 identical over 14 bases. After removal of 3 bases from V and 6 bases from J, the junction contained 4 bases not matched to a gene. The CDR3 is made up of 15 amino acids. Germline values: CDR1 GTSNPN, CDR2 SVGIG (reference sequence). Here the CDR3 reads CAWSSGLAGANEQFF. In DNA form, the CDR3 reads TGTGCCTGGAGCTCGGGACTAGCGGGAGCCAATGAGCAGTTCTTC.

The chain combines TRBV2 with TRBJ1-1, with 9 bases identical to TRBD1. Germline V CDR1 and CDR2: SNHLY, FYNNEI. The CDR3 totals 13 residues. J was trimmed by 4 bases and V by 5 bases; bases with no gene match: 2. The CDR3 DNA reads as TGTGCCAGCAGTCCGGGACAGGGCACTGAAGCTTTCTTT. It codes for CASSPGQGTEAFF.

V and J are TRBV4-3 and TRBJ2-3; possibly TRBD2 for D (6 bases). The V end was cut by 0 bases, the J end by 1 base, with 14 bases between. The CDR3 has 17 residues. The germline V gene encodes CDR1 LGHNA and CDR2 YSLEER. The CDR3 is CASSQDPVGGGTDTQYF. For the CDR3, the DNA is TGCGCCAGCAGCCAAGATCCAGTGGGAGGAGGCACAGATACGCAGTATTTT.

This chain uses TRBV24-1 with TRBJ2-6; D perhaps matches TRBD1 (6 bases). Germline assignment: CDR1 KGHDR and CDR2 SFDVKD. The CDR3 totals 17 residues. Trimming left V 6 bases short and J 0 bases short, with 14 bases between. The CDR3 loop reads CATSLWGQYSGANVLTF. DNA for the CDR3: TGTGCCACCAGTTTGTGGGGACAATACTCTGGGGCCAACGTCCTGACTTTC.

CDR3 sequence (DNA): TGTGCCAGCAGTTTGGGGACAGGGGGCAGGACTGAAGCTTTCTTT. It yields the protein CASSLGTGGRTEAFF. The V call is TRBV27, the J call TRBJ1-1, with 12 bases fitting TRBD1. J was trimmed by 5 bases and V by 3 bases; bases with no gene match: 4. CDR1 is MNHEY and CDR2 is SMNVEV in the germline V gene (reference sequence). CDR3 length equals 15 residues.

CDR3 amino acids: CASSNWGSGNTEAFF. The CDR3, as DNA: TGTGCCAGCAGCAACTGGGGCAGCGGAAACACTGAAGCTTTCTTT. V is TRBV6-2 or TRBV6-3 and J is TRBJ1-1, with D possibly being TRBD1 (5 bases). Germline CDR1 is MNHEY and CDR2 is SVGEGT. The CDR3 totals 15 residues. Trimming left V 6 bases short and J 2 bases short, with 16 bases between.

The chain uses TRBV11-2 and TRBJ2-1; D is ambiguous. CDR3 length equals 13 residues. CDR1 and CDR2 (germline): SGHAT, FQNNGV. Trimming left V 1 base short and J 5 bases short, with 6 bases between. CDR3 sequence reads: CASSLGVDNEQFF. The CDR3 DNA sequence: TGTGCCAGCAGCTTAGGTGTAGACAATGAGCAGTTCTTC.

The chain links TRBV5-1 to TRBJ1-3, with 8 bases identical to TRBD1. Trimming took 4 bases from V and 3 from J; bases not matched to a gene: 6. This CDR3 region has 15 residues. In germline, CDR1 is SGHRS, CDR2 YFSETQ. The DNA for the CDR3 is TGCGCCAGCAGCCCGACAGGGGATGGTGGAAACACCATATATTTT. Translated: CASSPTGDGGNTIYF.

The V call is TRBV6-2 or TRBV6-3, the J call TRBJ1-5, with D tentatively TRBD1 (6 bases). The ends were cut back, 6 bases at V and 1 base at J, with 19 bases in the middle. CDR3 length equals 17 residues. Germline V CDR1 and CDR2: MNHEY, SVGEGT. CDR3 amino acids: CASSPYIQGLSNQPQHF. The CDR3 region has the DNA TGTGCCAGCAGCCCTTATATACAGGGTCTGAGCAATCAGCCCCAGCATTTT.